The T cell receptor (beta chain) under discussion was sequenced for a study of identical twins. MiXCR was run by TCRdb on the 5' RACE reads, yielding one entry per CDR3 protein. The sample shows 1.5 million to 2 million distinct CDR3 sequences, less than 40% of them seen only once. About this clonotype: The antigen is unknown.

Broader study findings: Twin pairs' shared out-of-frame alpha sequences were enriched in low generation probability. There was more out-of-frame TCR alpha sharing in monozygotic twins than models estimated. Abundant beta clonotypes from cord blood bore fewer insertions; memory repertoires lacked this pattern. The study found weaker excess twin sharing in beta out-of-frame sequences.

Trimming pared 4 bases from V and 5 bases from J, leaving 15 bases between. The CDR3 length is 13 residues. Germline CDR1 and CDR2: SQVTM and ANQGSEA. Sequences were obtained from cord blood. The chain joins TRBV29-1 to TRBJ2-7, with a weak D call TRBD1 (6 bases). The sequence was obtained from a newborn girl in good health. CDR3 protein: CSVVPGVDHEQYF. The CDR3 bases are TGCAGCGTTGTGCCAGGGGTAGATCACGAGCAGTACTTC.